The subject of this entry is one T cell receptor beta chain. Its matching antigen is unknown. The CDR3 is 9 amino acids. Germline V lookup: CDR1 DFQATT, CDR2 SNEGSKA (reference sequence). Trimming removed 6 bases from V and 3 bases from J, with 1 base in between. The entry originates in a study of T-cell memory formation after mild COVID-19. Background on the study: In these data, TCR clusters were largely donor specific.

TCR alpha and TCR beta cDNA libraries carrying sample barcodes and UMIs came from 5'RACE with constant-segment primers. TCRdb recomputed calls from the 5' RACE reads with MiXCR, one row per CDR3 protein. The sample lists roughly 480,000 distinct CDR3 sequences; approximately 25% were seen once. Points from the study as a whole: CD4/CD8 balance held among clones contracting day 15 to 85, and later expanders leaned CD4+.

This receptor was identified in an adult woman who had mild COVID-19 (a few samples of this study predate the infection). Cell type and time point are not known. The sample taken for sequencing was PBMCs or a T cell subset sorted from them (not recorded which). J is TRBJ2-3 and V is TRBV20-1; no clear D. The CDR3 nucleotides read TGCAGTGCGACAGATACGCAGTATTTT. Translated: CSATDTQYF.